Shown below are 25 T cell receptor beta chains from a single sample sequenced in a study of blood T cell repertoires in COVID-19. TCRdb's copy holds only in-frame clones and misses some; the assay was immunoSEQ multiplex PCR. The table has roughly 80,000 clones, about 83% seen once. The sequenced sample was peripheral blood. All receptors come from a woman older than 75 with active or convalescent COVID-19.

The CDR3 spells CASTRTGQGNSPLHF. The CDR3, as DNA: TGTGCCAGCACCCGAACGGGACAGGGCAATTCACCCCTCCACTTT. The chain uses TRBV2 and TRBJ1-6; 9 nucleotides match TRBD1. Trimming took 7 bases from V and 7 from J; bases not matched to a gene: 8. Germline V gene data show CDR1 as SNHLY and CDR2 as FYNNEI. There are 15 residues in the CDR3.

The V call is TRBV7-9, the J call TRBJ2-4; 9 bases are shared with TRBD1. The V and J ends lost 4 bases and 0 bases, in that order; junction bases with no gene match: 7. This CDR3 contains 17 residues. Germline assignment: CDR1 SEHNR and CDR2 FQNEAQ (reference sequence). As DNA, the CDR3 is TGTGCCAGCAGCTCGGACAGGGGATACCTAGCCAAAAACATTCAGTACTTC. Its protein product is CASSSDRGYLAKNIQYF.

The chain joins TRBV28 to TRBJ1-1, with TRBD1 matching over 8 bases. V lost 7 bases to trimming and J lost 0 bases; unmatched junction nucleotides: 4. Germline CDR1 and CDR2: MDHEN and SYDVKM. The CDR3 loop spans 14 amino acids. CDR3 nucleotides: TGTGCCAGCAACCACAGGGGGATGAACACTGAAGCTTTCTTT. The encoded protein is CASNHRGMNTEAFF.

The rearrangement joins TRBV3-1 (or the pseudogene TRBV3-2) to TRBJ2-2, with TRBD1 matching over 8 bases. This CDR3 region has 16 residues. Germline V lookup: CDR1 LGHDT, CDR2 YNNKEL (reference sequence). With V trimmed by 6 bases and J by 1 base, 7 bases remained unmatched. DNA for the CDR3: TGTGCCAGCAGAGAATCCGGGACAGGGAACACCGGGGAGCTGTTTTTT. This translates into CASRESGTGNTGELFF.

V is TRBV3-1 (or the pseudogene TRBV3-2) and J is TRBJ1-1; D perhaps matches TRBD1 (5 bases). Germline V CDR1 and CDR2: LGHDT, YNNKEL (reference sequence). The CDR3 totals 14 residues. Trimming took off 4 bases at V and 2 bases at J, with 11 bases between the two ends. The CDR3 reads CASSLFGHNTEAFF. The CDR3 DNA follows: TGTGCCAGCAGCCTCTTCGGACACAACACTGAAGCTTTCTTT.

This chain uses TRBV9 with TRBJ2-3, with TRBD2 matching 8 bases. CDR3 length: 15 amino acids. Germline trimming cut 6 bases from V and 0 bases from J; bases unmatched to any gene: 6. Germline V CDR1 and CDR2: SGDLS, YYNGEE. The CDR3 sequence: CASTLTSGSTDTQYF. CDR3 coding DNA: TGTGCCAGCACTCTTACTAGCGGCAGCACAGATACGCAGTATTTT.

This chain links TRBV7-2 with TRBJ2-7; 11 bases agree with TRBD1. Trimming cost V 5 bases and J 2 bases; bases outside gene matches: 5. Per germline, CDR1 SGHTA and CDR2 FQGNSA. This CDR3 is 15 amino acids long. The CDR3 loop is CASSPGQGATYEQYF. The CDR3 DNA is TGTGCCAGCAGCCCTGGACAGGGGGCTACCTACGAGCAGTACTTC. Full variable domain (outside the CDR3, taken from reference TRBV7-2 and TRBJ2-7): GAGVSQSPSNKVTEKGKDVELRCDPISGHTALYWYRQSLGQGLEFLIYFQGNSAPDKSGLPSDRFSAERTGGSVSTLTIQRTQQEDSAVYLCASSPGQGATYEQYFGPGTRLTVT.

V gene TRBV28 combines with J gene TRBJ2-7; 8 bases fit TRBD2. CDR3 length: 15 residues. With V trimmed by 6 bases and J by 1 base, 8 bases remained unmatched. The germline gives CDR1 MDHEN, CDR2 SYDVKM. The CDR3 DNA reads TGTGCCAGCAGCCCCGGGGGGGCAGGATCCTACGAGCAGTACTTC. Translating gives CASSPGGAGSYEQYF.

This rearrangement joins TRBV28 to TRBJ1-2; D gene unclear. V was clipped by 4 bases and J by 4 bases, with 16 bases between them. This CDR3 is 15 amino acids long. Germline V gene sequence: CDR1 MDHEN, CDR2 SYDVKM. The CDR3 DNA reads TGTGCCAGCAGTTCCCCTCCGAGGGAGGCCTATGGCTACACCTTC. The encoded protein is CASSSPPREAYGYTF.

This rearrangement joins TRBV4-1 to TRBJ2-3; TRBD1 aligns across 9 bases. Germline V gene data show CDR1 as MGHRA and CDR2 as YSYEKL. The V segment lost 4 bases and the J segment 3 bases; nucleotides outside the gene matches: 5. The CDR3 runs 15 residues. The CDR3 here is CASSRGDRETDTQYF. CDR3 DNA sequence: TGCGCCAGCAGCCGCGGGGACAGGGAGACAGATACGCAGTATTTT.

The CDR3 DNA sequence: TGTGCCAGCAGGGCGTGGACAAGCACAGATACGCAGTATTTT. Protein sequence: CASRAWTSTDTQYF. The chain combines TRBV28 with TRBJ2-3; D is perhaps TRBD1 (5 bases). The CDR3 covers 14 residues. Germline CDR1 is MDHEN and CDR2 is SYDVKM. V lost 6 bases and J lost 0, with 10 bases in between.

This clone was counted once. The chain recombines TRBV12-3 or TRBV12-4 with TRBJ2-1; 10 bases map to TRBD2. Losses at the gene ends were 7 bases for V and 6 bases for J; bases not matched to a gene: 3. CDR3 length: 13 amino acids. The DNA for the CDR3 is TGTGCCAGCACCGGGACTAGCGTCAATGAGCAGTTCTTC. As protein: CASTGTSVNEQFF.

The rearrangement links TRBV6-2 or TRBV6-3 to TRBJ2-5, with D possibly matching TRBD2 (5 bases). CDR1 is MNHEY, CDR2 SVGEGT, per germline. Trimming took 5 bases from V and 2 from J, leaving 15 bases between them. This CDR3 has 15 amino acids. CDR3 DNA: TGTGCCAGCAGTCTCCCCTCGCGAGGGCAAGAGACCCAGTACTTC. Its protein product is CASSLPSRGQETQYF.

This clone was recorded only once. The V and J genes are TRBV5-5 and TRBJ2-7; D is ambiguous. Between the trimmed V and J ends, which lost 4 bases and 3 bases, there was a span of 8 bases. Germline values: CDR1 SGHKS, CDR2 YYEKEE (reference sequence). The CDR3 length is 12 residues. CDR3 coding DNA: TGTGCCAGCAGCCCTGACAACTACGAGCAGTACTTC. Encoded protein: CASSPDNYEQYF. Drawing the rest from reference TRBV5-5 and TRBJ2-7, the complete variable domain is DAGVTQSPTHLIKTRGQQVTLRCSPISGHKSVSWYQQVLGQGPQFIFQYYEKEERGRGNFPDRFSARQFPNYSSELNVNALLLGDSALYLCASSPDNYEQYFGPGTRLTVT.

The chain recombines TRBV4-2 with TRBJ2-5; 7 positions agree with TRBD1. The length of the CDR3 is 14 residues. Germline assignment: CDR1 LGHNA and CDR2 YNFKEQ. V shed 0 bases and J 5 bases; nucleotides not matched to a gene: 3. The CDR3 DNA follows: TGTGCCAGCAGCCAAGAAGGGGGCCGGGAGACCCAGTACTTC. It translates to CASSQEGGRETQYF.

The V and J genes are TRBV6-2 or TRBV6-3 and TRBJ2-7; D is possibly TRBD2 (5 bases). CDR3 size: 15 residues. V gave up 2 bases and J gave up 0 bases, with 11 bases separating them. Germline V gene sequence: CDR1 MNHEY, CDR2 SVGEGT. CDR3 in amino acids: CASSYLREYSYEQYF. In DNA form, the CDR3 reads TGTGCCAGCAGTTACCTTAGGGAGTACTCCTACGAGCAGTACTTC.

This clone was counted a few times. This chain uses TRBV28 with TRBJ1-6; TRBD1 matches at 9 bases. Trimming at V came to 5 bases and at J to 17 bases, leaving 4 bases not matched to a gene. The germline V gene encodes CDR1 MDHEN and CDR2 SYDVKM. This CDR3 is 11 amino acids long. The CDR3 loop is CASSARQGVHF. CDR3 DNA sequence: TGTGCCAGCAGTGCCAGACAGGGGGTCCACTTT.

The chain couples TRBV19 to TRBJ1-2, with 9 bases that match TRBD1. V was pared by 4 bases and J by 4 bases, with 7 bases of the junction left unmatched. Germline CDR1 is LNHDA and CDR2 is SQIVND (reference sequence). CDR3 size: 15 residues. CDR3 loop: CASSTGQGISYGYTF. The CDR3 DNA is TGTGCCAGTAGTACAGGACAGGGGATTTCCTATGGCTACACCTTC.

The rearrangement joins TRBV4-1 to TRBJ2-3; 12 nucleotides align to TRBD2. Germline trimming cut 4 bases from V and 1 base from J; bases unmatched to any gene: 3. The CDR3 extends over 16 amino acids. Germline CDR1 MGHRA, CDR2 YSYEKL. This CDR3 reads CASSPLAGGGTDTQYF. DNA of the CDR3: TGCGCCAGCAGCCCTCTAGCGGGGGGGGGCACAGATACGCAGTATTTT.

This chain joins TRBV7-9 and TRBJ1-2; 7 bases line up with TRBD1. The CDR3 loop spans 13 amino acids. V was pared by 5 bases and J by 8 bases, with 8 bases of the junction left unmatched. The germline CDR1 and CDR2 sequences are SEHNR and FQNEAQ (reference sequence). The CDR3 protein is CASSPRQGSGYTF. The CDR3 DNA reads TGTGCCAGCAGCCCCCGACAGGGTAGCGGCTACACCTTC.

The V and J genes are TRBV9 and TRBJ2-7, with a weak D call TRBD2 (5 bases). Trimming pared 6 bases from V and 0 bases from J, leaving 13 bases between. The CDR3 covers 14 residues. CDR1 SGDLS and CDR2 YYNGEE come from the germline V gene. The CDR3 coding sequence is TGTGCCAGCAAGATCCTAGGGAGCTCCTACGAGCAGTACTTC. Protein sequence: CASKILGSSYEQYF. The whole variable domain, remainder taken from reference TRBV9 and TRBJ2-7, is DSGVTQTPKHLITATGQRVTLRCSPRSGDLSVYWYQQSLDQGLQFLIQYYNGEERAKGNILERFSAQQFPDLHSELNLSSLELGDSALYFCASKILGSSYEQYFGPGTRLTVT.

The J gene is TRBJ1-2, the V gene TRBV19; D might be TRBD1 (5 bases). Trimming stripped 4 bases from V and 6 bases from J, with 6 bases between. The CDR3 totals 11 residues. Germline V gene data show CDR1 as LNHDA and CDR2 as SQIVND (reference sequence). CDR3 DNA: TGTGCCAGTAGTACAGGGAATGGCTACACCTTC. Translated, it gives CASSTGNGYTF. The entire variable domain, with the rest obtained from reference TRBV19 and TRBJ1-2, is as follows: DGGITQSPKYLFRKEGQNVTLSCEQNLNHDAMYWYRQDPGQGLRLIYYSQIVNDFQKGDIAEGYSVSREKKESFPLTVTSAQKNPTAFYLCASSTGNGYTFGSGTRLTVV.

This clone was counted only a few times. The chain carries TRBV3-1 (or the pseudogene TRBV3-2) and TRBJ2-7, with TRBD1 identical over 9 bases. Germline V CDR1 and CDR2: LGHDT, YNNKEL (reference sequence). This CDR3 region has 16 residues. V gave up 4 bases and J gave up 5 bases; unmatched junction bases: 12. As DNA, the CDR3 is TGTGCCAGCAGCCCGGACGGGGGACAGGGATTTCACGAGCAGTACTTC. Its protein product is CASSPDGGQGFHEQYF.

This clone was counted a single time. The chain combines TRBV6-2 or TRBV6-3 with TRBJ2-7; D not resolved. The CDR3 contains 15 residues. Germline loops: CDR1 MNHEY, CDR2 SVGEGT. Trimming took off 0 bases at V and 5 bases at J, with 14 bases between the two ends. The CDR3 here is CASSYSKSPDNEQYF. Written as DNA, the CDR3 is TGTGCCAGCAGTTACTCGAAGAGCCCTGATAACGAGCAGTACTTC.

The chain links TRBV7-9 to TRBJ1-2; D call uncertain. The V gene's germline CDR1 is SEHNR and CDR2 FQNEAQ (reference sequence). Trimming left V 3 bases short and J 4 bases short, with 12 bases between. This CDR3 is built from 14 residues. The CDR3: CASSFSSTGYGYTF. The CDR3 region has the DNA TGTGCCAGCAGCTTTTCAAGCACGGGCTATGGCTACACCTTC.